The T cell receptor (beta chain) under discussion was sequenced for a study of post-analysis software for immune sequencing data. Study as a whole: Courses of disease covered relapsing-remitting, secondary progressive and progressive-relapsing multiple sclerosis.

Unique molecular identifiers tagged the TCR beta cDNA libraries. T cells, about 0.9 to 11 million of them, yielded some 500,000 cDNA molecules. From the PCR reads, TCRdb called clonotypes with MiXCR, one entry per CDR3 protein. The table has roughly 870,000 distinct CDR3 sequences, 53% seen once; the top ten hold over 4%. General observations from the study: Strong co-clustering by F measure was evident for samples that had been prepared in the same batch. Normalized Chao1 diversity was significantly lower in multiple sclerosis patients than in controls.

This clonotype is a singleton in its sample. Its target is not known. The sequence derives from a girl aged 5 to 17 with multiple sclerosis. Sequencing was performed on blood.

The CDR3 loop is CSATDRTKNIQYF. CDR3 nucleotides: TGCAGTGCAACGGACAGGACCAAAAACATTCAGTACTTC. The J gene is TRBJ2-7, the V gene TRBV20-1; TRBD1 matches at 7 bases. The DNA end is more similar to TRBJ2-4, so the J call may be wrong. This CDR3 region has 13 residues. Looked up from germline, CDR1 is DFQATT and CDR2 is SNEGSKA (reference sequence).